This record concerns one T cell receptor (beta chain) sequence. Looked up from germline, CDR1 is SGHTA and CDR2 is FQGNSA. The V end lost 7 bases, the J end lost 0 bases, and 22 bases lay between the germline ends. This CDR3 spans 17 amino acids. Authors' data handling: Researchers report that nucleated cell counts were estimated from reference gene primer amplification. TCRdb's copy holds only in-frame clones and misses some; the assay was immunoSEQ multiplex PCR. V, J and clone size derive from that table, while D and trimming were established from the DNA sequence. The data show about 210,000 clones, 70% to 85% seen once. The sample originates from a study of blood T cell repertoires in COVID-19. Study-wide context: Donors in the United States, Italy and Spain gave samples during acute or convalescent COVID-19. PBMCs, B-cell-depleted T cells, or T cells provided the cDNA or gDNA that made up the material.

The sequence came from a man aged 50-59 years with active or convalescent COVID-19. V usage is TRBV7-2 and J usage is TRBJ2-7, with D perhaps TRBD1 (6 bases). Sequencing used peripheral blood. The CDR3 reads CASTLGGGSLSSYEQYF. The CDR3 region has the DNA TGTGCCAGCACCCTAGGGGGTGGGTCTCTGAGCTCCTACGAGCAGTACTTC.